These 17 T cell receptor beta chains originate from one sample sequenced in a study of yellow fever vaccine responses in identical twins. Each CDR3 protein is one row after TCRdb ran MiXCR on the RT-PCR reads. This table holds approximately 16,000 distinct CDR3 sequences, roughly four fifths found once. The sample was T cells from blood (PBMCs), unsorted or a sorted subset (not recorded which), taken before or after yellow fever vaccination (not recorded which). The source of these receptors is a woman aged 18-35 years who received the yellow fever vaccine.

The chain recombines TRBV2 with TRBJ1-1; the D gene is possibly TRBD1 (5 bases). V gave up 11 bases and J gave up 0 bases, with 13 bases separating them. Per the germline V gene, CDR1 is SNHLY and CDR2 is FYNNEI. The CDR3 spans 13 residues. CDR3 in amino acids: CAGAVLMNTEAFF. The CDR3 coding sequence is TGTGCCGGGGCGGTCTTAATGAACACTGAAGCTTTCTTT.

J is TRBJ2-2 and V is TRBV19; 12 positions match TRBD1. The CDR3 runs to 15 residues. Germline loops: CDR1 LNHDA, CDR2 SQIVND (reference sequence). The V segment lost 5 bases and the J segment 6 bases; nucleotides outside the gene matches: 4. CDR3 region: CASSPGTGGSGELFF. CDR3 sequence (DNA): TGTGCCAGTAGTCCCGGGACAGGGGGCTCCGGGGAGCTGTTTTTT.

In its sample, this clonotype was seen a few times. The gene calls are TRBV29-1 and TRBJ1-1; D gene uncertain. Trimming stripped 1 base from V and 10 bases from J, with 13 bases between. CDR1 is SQVTM, CDR2 ANQGSEA, per germline. This CDR3 spans 12 amino acids. CDR3 sequence reads: CSVEGGRGGAFF. CDR3 bases: TGCAGCGTTGAAGGAGGTCGCGGTGGAGCTTTCTTT. Full variable domain (rest looked up from reference TRBV29-1 and TRBJ1-1): SAVISQKPSRDICQRGTSLTIQCQVDSQVTMMFWYRQQPGQSLTLIATANQGSEATYESGFVIDKFPISRPNLTFSTLTVSNMSPEDSSIYLCSVEGGRGGAFFGQGTRLTVV.

The V and J genes are TRBV23-1 and TRBJ2-7; a possible D gene is TRBD2 (6 bases). TRBV23-1 is classed as an ORF, of uncertain function. The CDR3 is 15 amino acids. V was clipped by 5 bases and J by 3 bases, with 17 bases between them. Here the CDR3 reads CASSGIWGELYEQYF. CDR3 sequence (DNA): TGCGCCAGCAGTGGTATCTGGGGGGAACTCTACGAGCAGTACTTC.

As DNA, the CDR3 is TGCGCCAGCAGCCAAGATTTGGGCTACGAGCAGTACTTC. Translated, it gives CASSQDLGYEQYF. The chain joins TRBV4-3 to TRBJ2-7; D gene unclear. CDR3 length equals 13 residues. The V gene lost 0 bases and the J gene lost 3 bases, with 6 bases spanning the gap. Per the germline V gene, CDR1 is LGHNA and CDR2 is YSLEER.

By sample fraction, this clonotype is large. This rearrangement joins TRBV20-1 to TRBJ2-4; D is uncertain. V lost 7 bases and J lost 9, with 19 bases in between. The CDR3 runs to 13 residues. Germline lookup yields CDR1 DFQATT and CDR2 SNEGSKA (reference sequence). The CDR3 DNA sequence: TGCAGTGTCCTTTCTGGGGATTGGGGCATTCAGTACTTC. It specifies CSVLSGDWGIQYF.

The gene calls are TRBV7-3 and TRBJ2-2; D gene uncertain. The CDR3 has 12 residues. CDR1 SGHTA and CDR2 FQGTGA come from the germline V gene. Trimming pared 6 bases from V and 6 bases from J, leaving 8 bases between. CDR3 bases: TGTGCCAGCAGTGACTTCGCCGGGGAGCTGTTTTTT. Its protein product is CASSDFAGELFF.

This chain connects TRBV4-3 to TRBJ2-7, with a tentative D call TRBD2 (6 bases). The CDR3 loop spans 16 amino acids. The germline V gene has CDR1 LGHNA and CDR2 YSLEER. V shed 3 bases and J shed 2 bases, with 17 bases lying between them. CDR3 in amino acids: CASSQESGTRPYEQYF. DNA of the CDR3: TGCGCCAGCAGCCAGGAGTCTGGGACTCGCCCCTACGAGCAGTACTTC.

The V call is TRBV11-1, the J call TRBJ1-2, with D perhaps matching TRBD1 (5 bases). The germline gives CDR1 SGHAT, CDR2 FQDESV (reference sequence). The V and J ends lost 5 bases and 3 bases respectively, with 13 bases between them. The CDR3 runs to 14 residues. CDR3 nucleotide sequence: TGTGCCAGCAGCCCATTGACAGATGACTATGGCTACACCTTC. Its translation: CASSPLTDDYGYTF.

The CDR3 sequence: CSVIADQETQYF. CDR3 sequence (DNA): TGCAGCGTGATAGCGGATCAAGAGACCCAGTACTTC. The rearrangement links TRBV29-1 to TRBJ2-5; D is perhaps TRBD2 (6 bases). This CDR3 is 12 amino acids long. Trimming took off 6 bases at V and 2 bases at J, with 10 bases between the two ends. Per the germline V gene, CDR1 is SQVTM and CDR2 is ANQGSEA.

This clonotype was found a few times. The chain carries TRBV11-2 and TRBJ2-1; D remains unclear. Germline V CDR1 and CDR2: SGHAT, FQNNGV. The CDR3 extends over 14 amino acids. Trimming stripped 0 bases from V and 8 bases from J, with 11 bases between. The CDR3 reads CASSLDLEDDEQFF. The CDR3 bases are TGTGCCAGCAGCTTAGATCTTGAGGATGATGAGCAGTTCTTC.

The chain links TRBV19 to TRBJ1-1; TRBD1 is a possible D gene (6 bases). This CDR3 region has 15 residues. The V and J ends lost 9 bases and 6 bases respectively, with 23 bases between them. Germline V gives CDR1 LNHDA, CDR2 SQIVND (reference sequence). The CDR3 DNA follows: TGTGCCAGGTGGGGGAGACAGGCGTTTCTCGCTGAAGCTTTCTTT. This codes for CARWGRQAFLAEAFF.

The rearrangement links TRBV2 to TRBJ2-2; D is ambiguous. Germline CDR1 is SNHLY and CDR2 is FYNNEI. This CDR3 has 14 residues. V was shortened by 6 bases and J by 4 bases, with 12 bases between the two germline ends. The CDR3 DNA sequence: TGTGCCAGCAGATCCCCGACCCTCACCGGGGAGCTGTTTTTT. This codes for CASRSPTLTGELFF. The full variable domain, in which reference TRBV2 and TRBJ2-2 provide the parts outside the CDR3, is EPEVTQTPSHQVTQMGQEVILRCVPISNHLYFYWYRQILGQKVEFLVSFYNNEISEKSEIFDDQFSVERPDGSNFTLKIRSTKLEDSAMYFCASRSPTLTGELFFGEGSRLTVL.

The CDR3 loop is CASSLGQVVHEQYF. Written as DNA, the CDR3 is TGTGCCAGCAGCTTAGGACAGGTCGTCCACGAGCAGTACTTC. The chain carries TRBV11-1 and TRBJ2-7, with D possibly matching TRBD1 (6 bases). CDR3 length: 14 residues. The V gene lost 1 base and the J gene lost 5 bases, with 12 bases spanning the gap. CDR1 is SGHAT and CDR2 is FQDESV in the germline V gene (reference sequence).

The chain uses TRBV11-3 and TRBJ2-7; 9 bases match TRBD2. V trimming: 5 bases; J trimming: 5 bases; junction bases outside the gene matches: 10. Germline CDR1 and CDR2: SGHNT and YENEEA. CDR3 length: 15 amino acids. The CDR3 is CASSPLGREGNEQYF. In DNA, the CDR3 is TGTGCCAGCAGCCCCCTCGGGCGGGAGGGTAACGAGCAGTACTTC.

This sequence joins TRBV12-3 or TRBV12-4 and TRBJ1-5; D is uncertain. Trimming pared 2 bases from V and 0 bases from J, leaving 8 bases between. CDR3 size: 15 residues. CDR3 coding DNA: TGTGCCAGCAGTTTATCCGGGCCTAGCAATCAGCCCCAGCATTTT. It specifies CASSLSGPSNQPQHF.

In this sample, this clonotype turned up a few times. The gene calls are TRBV7-9 and TRBJ2-6; the D gene is possibly TRBD2 (6 bases). The CDR3 has 15 amino acids. Germline V gene data show CDR1 as SEHNR and CDR2 as FQNEAQ (reference sequence). V lost 3 bases and J lost 2, with 8 bases in between. In nucleotides, the CDR3 is TGTGCCAGCAGCTTCGGGAGTACTGGGGCCAACGTCCTGACTTTC. Translation gives CASSFGSTGANVLTF. Full variable domain (rest looked up from reference TRBV7-9 and TRBJ2-6): DTGVSQNPRHKITKRGQNVTFRCDPISEHNRLYWYRQTLGQGPEFLTYFQNEAQLEKSRLLSDRFSAERPKGSFSTLEIQRTEQGDSAMYLCASSFGSTGANVLTFGAGSRLTVL.